Listed here are 3 T cell receptor beta chains from one sample, sequenced in a study of CD8 T cells in ankylosing spondylitis. Findings and caveats of the study: Characteristic of ankylosing spondylitis blood, it appeared, was a TCR beta motif comprising fewer than 10 highly homologous variants.

In TCRdb, the 5' RACE reads were re-called with MiXCR into one record per CDR3 protein. The sample gives under 950,000 distinct CDR3 sequences, 19% of which show up once; under 20% is in the top ten. These receptors lack a known antigen. The sample taken for sequencing was blood, either unsorted or a sorted T cell fraction (not recorded which). The source of these receptors is a male donor with ankylosing spondylitis.

There are many counts of this clonotype. The V gene is TRBV20-1, the J gene TRBJ1-5, with D unclear. The CDR3 sequence is 13 residues long. CDR1 and CDR2 (germline): DFQATT, SNEGSKA (reference sequence). The V gene lost 6 bases and the J gene lost 0 bases, with 9 bases spanning the gap. CDR3 region: CSANPHSNQPQHF. DNA for the CDR3: TGCAGTGCCAACCCCCATAGCAATCAGCCCCAGCATTTT.

This clonotype has ten or more counts. This chain connects TRBV7-2 to TRBJ2-2; D is unresolved. The CDR3 sequence is 15 residues long. Germline CDR1 SGHTA, CDR2 FQGNSA. V was cut by 2 bases and J by 0 bases, with 7 bases left in between. The CDR3 is CASSLRWANTGELFF. CDR3 sequence (DNA): TGTGCCAGCAGCTTACGTTGGGCGAACACCGGGGAGCTGTTTTTT.

This chain connects TRBV29-1 to TRBJ2-2, with D hard to call. V lost 4 bases and J 2 bases, leaving 8 bases between the germline ends. The CDR3 length is 13 residues. Germline V gene data show CDR1 as SQVTM and CDR2 as ANQGSEA. This CDR3 is CSVVVPNTGELFF. The CDR3 DNA is TGCAGCGTTGTGGTTCCTAACACCGGGGAGCTGTTTTTT.